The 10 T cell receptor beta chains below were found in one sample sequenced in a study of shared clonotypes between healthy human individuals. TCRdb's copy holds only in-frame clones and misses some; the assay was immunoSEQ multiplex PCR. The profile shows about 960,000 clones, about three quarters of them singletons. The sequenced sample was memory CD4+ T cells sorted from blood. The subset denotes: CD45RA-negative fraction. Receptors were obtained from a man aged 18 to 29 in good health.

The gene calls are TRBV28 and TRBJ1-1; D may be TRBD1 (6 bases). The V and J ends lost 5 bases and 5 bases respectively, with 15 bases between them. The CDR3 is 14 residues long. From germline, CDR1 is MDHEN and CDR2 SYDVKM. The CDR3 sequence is CASSQAGVGTEAFF. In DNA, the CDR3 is TGTGCCAGCAGTCAGGCAGGGGTTGGAACTGAAGCTTTCTTT.

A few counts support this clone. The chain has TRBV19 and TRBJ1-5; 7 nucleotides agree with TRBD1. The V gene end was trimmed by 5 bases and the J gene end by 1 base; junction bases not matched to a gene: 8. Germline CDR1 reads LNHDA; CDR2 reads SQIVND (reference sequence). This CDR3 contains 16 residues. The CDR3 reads CASSGAGTASNQPQHF. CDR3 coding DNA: TGTGCCAGTAGTGGCGCTGGGACAGCGAGCAATCAGCCCCAGCATTTT.

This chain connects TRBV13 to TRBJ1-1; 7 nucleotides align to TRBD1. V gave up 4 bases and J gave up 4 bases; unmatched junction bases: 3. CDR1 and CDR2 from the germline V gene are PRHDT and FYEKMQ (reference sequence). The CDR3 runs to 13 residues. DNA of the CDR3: TGTGCCAGCAGCTCGAACAGGGGCACTGAAGCTTTCTTT. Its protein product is CASSSNRGTEAFF.

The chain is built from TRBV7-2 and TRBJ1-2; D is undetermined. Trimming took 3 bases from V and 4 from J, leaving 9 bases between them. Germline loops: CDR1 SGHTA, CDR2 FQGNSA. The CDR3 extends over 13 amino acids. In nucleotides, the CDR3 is TGTGCCAGCAGCTTTTCTGCGGCCTATGGCTACACCTTC. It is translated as CASSFSAAYGYTF. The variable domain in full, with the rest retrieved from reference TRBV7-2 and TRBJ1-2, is GAGVSQSPSNKVTEKGKDVELRCDPISGHTALYWYRQSLGQGLEFLIYFQGNSAPDKSGLPSDRFSAERTGGSVSTLTIQRTQQEDSAVYLCASSFSAAYGYTFGSGTRLTVV.

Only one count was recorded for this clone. The CDR3, as DNA: TGTGCCAGTAGTCAACAGAGTACGCAGTATTTT. This codes for CASSQQSTQYF. V usage is TRBV19 and J usage is TRBJ2-3; D is ambiguous. Germline CDR1 and CDR2: LNHDA and SQIVND (reference sequence). This CDR3 is built from 11 residues. V gave up 5 bases and J gave up 8 bases, with 8 bases separating them.

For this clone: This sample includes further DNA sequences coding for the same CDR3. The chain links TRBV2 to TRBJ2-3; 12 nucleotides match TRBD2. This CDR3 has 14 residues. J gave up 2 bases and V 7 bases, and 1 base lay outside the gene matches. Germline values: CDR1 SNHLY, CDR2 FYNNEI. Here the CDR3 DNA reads TGTGCCAGCACTAGCGGGGGGGCCACAGATACGCAGTATTTT. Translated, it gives CASTSGGATDTQYF. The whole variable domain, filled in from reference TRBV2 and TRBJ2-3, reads EPEVTQTPSHQVTQMGQEVILRCVPISNHLYFYWYRQILGQKVEFLVSFYNNEISEKSEIFDDQFSVERPDGSNFTLKIRSTKLEDSAMYFCASTSGGATDTQYFGPGTRLTVL.

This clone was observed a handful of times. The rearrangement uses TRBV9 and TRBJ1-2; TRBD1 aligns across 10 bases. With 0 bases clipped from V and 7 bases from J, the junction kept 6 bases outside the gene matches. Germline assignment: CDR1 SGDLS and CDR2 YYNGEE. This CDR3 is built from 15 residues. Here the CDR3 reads CASSVDQGTGAGYTF. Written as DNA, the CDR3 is TGTGCCAGCAGCGTAGATCAGGGGACAGGGGCTGGCTACACCTTC.

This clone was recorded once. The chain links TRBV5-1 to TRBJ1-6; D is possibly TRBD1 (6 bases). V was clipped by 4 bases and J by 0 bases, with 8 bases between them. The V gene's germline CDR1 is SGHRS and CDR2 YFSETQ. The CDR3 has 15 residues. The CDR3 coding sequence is TGCGCCAGCAGCGAGGACAGCTCCTATAATTCACCCCTCCACTTT. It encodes CASSEDSSYNSPLHF.

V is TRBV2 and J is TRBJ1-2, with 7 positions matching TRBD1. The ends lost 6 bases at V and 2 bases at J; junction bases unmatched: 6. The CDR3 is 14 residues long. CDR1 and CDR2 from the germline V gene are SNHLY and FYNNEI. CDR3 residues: CASRADRINYGYTF. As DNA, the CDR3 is TGTGCCAGCAGGGCGGACAGGATAAACTATGGCTACACCTTC.

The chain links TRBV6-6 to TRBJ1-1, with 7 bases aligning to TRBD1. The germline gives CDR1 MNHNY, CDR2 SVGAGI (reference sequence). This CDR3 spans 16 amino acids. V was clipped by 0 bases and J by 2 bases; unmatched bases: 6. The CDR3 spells CASSYSLTGFNTEAFF. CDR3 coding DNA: TGTGCCAGCAGTTACTCACTGACAGGGTTCAACACTGAAGCTTTCTTT.